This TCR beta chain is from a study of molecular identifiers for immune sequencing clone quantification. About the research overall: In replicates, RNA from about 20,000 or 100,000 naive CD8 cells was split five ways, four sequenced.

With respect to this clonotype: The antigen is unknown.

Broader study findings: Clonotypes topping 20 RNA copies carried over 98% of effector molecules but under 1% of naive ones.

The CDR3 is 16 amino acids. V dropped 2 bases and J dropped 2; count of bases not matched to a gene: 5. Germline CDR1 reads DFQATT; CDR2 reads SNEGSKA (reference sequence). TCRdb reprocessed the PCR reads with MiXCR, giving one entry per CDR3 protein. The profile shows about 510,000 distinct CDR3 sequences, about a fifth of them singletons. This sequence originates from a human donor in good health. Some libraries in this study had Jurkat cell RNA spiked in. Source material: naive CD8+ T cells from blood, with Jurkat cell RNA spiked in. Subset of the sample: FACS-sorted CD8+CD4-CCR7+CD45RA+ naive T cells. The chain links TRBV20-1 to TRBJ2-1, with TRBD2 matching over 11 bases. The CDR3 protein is CSARPGSGRAYNEQFF. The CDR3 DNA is TGCAGTGCTAGACCCGGTAGCGGGAGGGCCTACAATGAGCAGTTCTTC.